This T cell receptor (beta chain) was identified in a study of T cells after yellow fever vaccination. Study context: Preparation of the low-cell-number fractions used SMART-Seq v4 Ultra Low Input. Study-wide results and caveats: Once the booster was given, most primary-vaccination clones reappeared, at more than 95% for CD4 and more than 85% for CD8.

This clonotype was seen a few times. Its matching antigen is unknown. This CDR3 comprises 15 residues. Germline-derived CDR1 and CDR2 are MNHEY and SVGEGT. V was cut by 2 bases and J by 4 bases, with 12 bases left in between. Conversion of TCR transcripts into cDNA relied on 5'RACE template switching, which added a universal primer site and UMIs. TCRdb used MiXCR to reprocess the 5' RACE reads, holding one entry per CDR3 protein. The sample comprises 55,000 to 70,000 distinct CDR3 sequences, less than 8.5% of which are singletons, and about 40% rests with the top ten. The chain carries TRBV6-2 or TRBV6-3 and TRBJ2-1; D perhaps matches TRBD2 (6 bases). The clonotype comes from a man younger than 35 who received the YFV17D yellow fever vaccine. The sample was CD8+ T cells sorted from PBMCs, taken 45 days after the first yellow fever vaccination. The CDR3: CASSYGTGKYNEQFF. The DNA for the CDR3 is TGTGCCAGCAGTTACGGGACTGGTAAATACAATGAGCAGTTCTTC.